These 13 T cell receptor beta chains were all obtained from the same sample, sequenced in a study of cytomegalovirus exposure and HLA in healthy donors. The PCR was carried out with 60 Vbeta primers and 13 Jbeta primers. The table came from immunoSEQ multiplex PCR; TCRdb's copy has only in-frame clones and leaves some out. This sample has over 130,000 clones, with 70% to 85% found just once. The sample comprised PBMCs. Receptor source: a man aged 30 to 39 in good health and CMV-seropositive.

V and J are TRBV28 and TRBJ2-1; 7 bases line up with TRBD2. The germline V gene has CDR1 MDHEN and CDR2 SYDVKM. Trimming took 3 bases from V and 4 from J; bases not matched to a gene: 3. The CDR3 is 14 amino acids. CDR3 DNA: TGTGCCAGCAGTTTCATCGGGAGGTACAATGAGCAGTTCTTC. It is translated as CASSFIGRYNEQFF.

CDR3 nucleotides: TGTGCCAGCAGTACTCAACAGGGGGCGAATCCGTTTTTT. Translating gives CASSTQQGANPFF. The J gene is TRBJ1-4, the V gene TRBV6-6, with 9 positions matching TRBD1. Germline CDR1 MNHNY, CDR2 SVGAGI (reference sequence). J was trimmed by 16 bases and V by 5 bases; bases with no gene match: 11. CDR3 size: 13 residues.

The V and J genes are TRBV27 and TRBJ2-5; TRBD1 agrees at 11 bases. The DNA end is a closer match to TRBJ2-7, so the J assignment may be wrong. CDR3 size: 16 residues. CDR1 is MNHEY and CDR2 is SMNVEV in the germline V gene (reference sequence). The CDR3 here is CASSLLAGTGGNEQYF. The CDR3, as DNA: TGTGCCAGCAGTTTATTGGCCGGGACAGGGGGAAACGAGCAGTACTTC.

The chain joins TRBV19 to TRBJ1-2, with 7 bases aligning to TRBD1. The CDR3 totals 15 residues. The junction had 9 bases not matched to a gene; V was cut back by 5 bases and J by 3 bases. Germline V gene data show CDR1 as LNHDA and CDR2 as SQIVND (reference sequence). CDR3 DNA sequence: TGTGCCAGTAGTGTTCAAAAGACAGGGTACTATGGCTACACCTTC. Translating it yields CASSVQKTGYYGYTF. The complete variable domain, with remaining parts taken from reference TRBV19 and TRBJ1-2, reads DGGITQSPKYLFRKEGQNVTLSCEQNLNHDAMYWYRQDPGQGLRLIYYSQIVNDFQKGDIAEGYSVSREKKESFPLTVTSAQKNPTAFYLCASSVQKTGYYGYTFGSGTRLTVV.

V gene TRBV7-8 combines with J gene TRBJ2-1; TRBD2 aligns across 9 bases. This CDR3 spans 13 amino acids. The ends lost 5 bases at V and 8 bases at J; junction bases unmatched: 4. In germline, CDR1 is SGHVS, CDR2 FQNEAQ. Here the CDR3 DNA reads TGTGCCAGCAGCCGCGGGGGGGCGGATGAGCAGTTCTTC. Its translation is CASSRGGADEQFF.

V is TRBV19 and J is TRBJ2-1; maybe TRBD1 (5 bases). The CDR3 runs to 13 residues. Germline V gives CDR1 LNHDA, CDR2 SQIVND (reference sequence). V lost 5 bases and J lost 8, with 13 bases in between. For the CDR3, the DNA is TGTGCCAGTAGTCTCAGGGCCGCGGATGAGCAGTTCTTC. It specifies CASSLRAADEQFF.

The V call is TRBV7-9, the J call TRBJ2-3; possibly TRBD1 for D (5 bases). V was cut by 5 bases and J by 4 bases, with 10 bases left in between. The CDR3 extends over 13 amino acids. Germline V lookup: CDR1 SEHNR, CDR2 FQNEAQ (reference sequence). The CDR3 nucleotides read TGTGCCAGCAGCGAACAGGTATCAGATACGCAGTATTTT. Its translation is CASSEQVSDTQYF.

This rearrangement joins TRBV10-3 to TRBJ2-1; 10 positions match TRBD2. Losses at the gene ends were 7 bases for V and 6 bases for J; bases not matched to a gene: 9. The CDR3 has 15 residues. The germline CDR1 and CDR2 sequences are ENHRY and SYGVKD. Written as DNA, the CDR3 is TGTGCCATCATGGCTAGCGGGGGCCTAACCAATGAGCAGTTCTTC. Translating it yields CAIMASGGLTNEQFF.

The V gene is TRBV6-1, the J gene TRBJ2-1; 12 nucleotides align to TRBD2. This CDR3 has 17 residues. The germline gives CDR1 MNHNS, CDR2 SASEGT. V gave up 3 bases and J gave up 4 bases; unmatched junction bases: 7. The CDR3 reads CASSDTTSGSLYNEQFF. CDR3 coding DNA: TGTGCCAGCAGTGACACGACTAGCGGGAGTCTATACAATGAGCAGTTCTTC.

The rearrangement joins TRBV18 to TRBJ1-2, with D possibly TRBD1 on 6 matching bases. Germline CDR1 reads KGHSH; CDR2 reads LQKENI. The CDR3 is 14 amino acids. Trimming cost V 6 bases and J 4 bases, with 15 bases left between them. DNA of the CDR3: TGTGCCAGCTCCCTGACCCCGGACAGCTATGGCTACACCTTC. Amino acids: CASSLTPDSYGYTF.

The gene calls are TRBV11-2 and TRBJ2-5, with D hard to call. V was clipped by 1 base and J by 5 bases, with 11 bases between them. Germline V gene sequence: CDR1 SGHAT, CDR2 FQNNGV. CDR3 length: 14 residues. DNA for the CDR3: TGTGCCAGCAGCTTAGGTTCGAGCTTGGAGACCCAGTACTTC. Its translation is CASSLGSSLETQYF.

The chain carries TRBV5-1 and TRBJ1-1; TRBD1 matches 8 bases. Germline loops: CDR1 SGHRS, CDR2 YFSETQ. V was clipped by 4 bases and J by 3 bases; unmatched bases: 2. This CDR3 is 13 amino acids long. The chain's CDR3 is CASSLGQDTEAFF. DNA of the CDR3: TGCGCCAGCAGCCTGGGACAGGACACTGAAGCTTTCTTT.

The V and J genes are TRBV6-5 and TRBJ1-2; 8 nucleotides match TRBD1. Germline V gene sequence: CDR1 MNHEY, CDR2 SVGAGI. V gave up 6 bases and J gave up 3 bases; unmatched junction bases: 9. The CDR3 extends over 15 amino acids. The CDR3 is CASSPLDRADYGYTF. As DNA, the CDR3 is TGTGCCAGCAGCCCTCTGGACAGGGCGGACTATGGCTACACCTTC.